This T cell receptor (beta chain) was sequenced during a study of human T cells and chemical hapten exposure. Regarding the study as a whole: TCRs at high frequency, those above 1 in 1000, did not change with DPC sensitization.

Each cDNA molecule in the library carried unique molecular identifiers. Under the authors' procedure: Sequenced samples showed a median of approximately 100,000 TCRs each, with counts running from around 20,000 to 690,000. MiXCR, run by TCRdb on the 5' RACE reads, gives a single entry per CDR3 protein. The V and J calls were not made by the authors but by TCRdb's processing. The sample shows approximately 81,000 distinct CDR3 sequences, roughly 7.7% of them seen only once. Total RNA came from unfractionated whole blood. From germline, CDR1 is SNHLY and CDR2 FYNNEI. The CDR3 contains 15 residues. The ends were cut back, 4 bases at V and 1 base at J, with 13 bases in the middle. A word on this clonotype: Its antigen is not identified.

The TCR comes from a male donor in good health. The chain recombines TRBV2 with TRBJ1-1; D ambiguous. CDR3 in amino acids: CASSGRSGWNTEAFF. The CDR3, as DNA: TGTGCCAGCAGTGGGAGGTCTGGATGGAACACTGAAGCTTTCTTT. The full variable domain, its missing parts supplied by reference TRBV2 and TRBJ1-1, is EPEVTQTPSHQVTQMGQEVILRCVPISNHLYFYWYRQILGQKVEFLVSFYNNEISEKSEIFDDQFSVERPDGSNFTLKIRSTKLEDSAMYFCASSGRSGWNTEAFFGQGTRLTVV.